This T cell receptor beta chain originates from a study of regulatory T cells in long-lasting Graves disease. Regarding the study as a whole: With persistent disease, TRBV28, TRBJ1-2 and TRBJ2-5 were the favored segments. Among the persistent patients, 2,741 public clonotypes were shared, more than the roughly 970 shared among new patients.

Documented time point: newly diagnosed GD, antithyroid drugs for less than 3 months. RNA extracted from PBMCs served as the sequencing template. This clonotype showed up many times. Its antigen is unknown. Germline V gives CDR1 ENHRY, CDR2 SYGVKD. V was cut by 8 bases and J by 3 bases, with 8 bases left in between. This CDR3 is built from 11 residues. Arm-PCR of CDR3 regions and iRepertoire HTBI primers were the basis on which TCR beta libraries were built. TCRdb re-called the multiplex PCR reads through MiXCR, storing one row per CDR3 protein. The sample has about 400,000 distinct CDR3 sequences; 15% to 20% are singletons. The same specimen was also included in a second study, on T cells in Graves' hyperthyroidism and ophthalmopathy. That study adds: During a first-round RT-PCR of the TCR CDR3, the HTBI primer set was used.

The V and J genes are TRBV10-3 and TRBJ2-7; D gene uncertain. This receptor was taken from a young woman with Graves disease. The starting material was peripheral blood mononuclear cells (PBMCs), obtained at new diagnosis, from a patient treated with antithyroid drugs. The CDR3 DNA reads as TGTGCCATCCAGGAGTACTACGAGCAGTACTTC. Protein sequence: CAIQEYYEQYF.